This TCR beta chain came from a study of blood T cell repertoires in COVID-19. Background on the study: Acute and convalescent COVID-19 specimens originated in the United States, Italy and Spain. PBMCs, B-cell-depleted T cells, or T cells provided the cDNA or gDNA that made up the material.

The V end was cut by 3 bases, the J end by 6 bases, with 12 bases between. Germline V gene data show CDR1 as DFQATT and CDR2 as SNEGSKA (reference sequence). The CDR3 is 13 amino acids. In the authors' workflow: Nucleated cell number was recorded as an estimate derived from reference gene primer amplification. Produced via immunoSEQ multiplex PCR; TCRdb's table is partial and in-frame only. From that table come the V and J calls and clone size; the DNA was used to work out D and trimming. The data contain about 130,000 clones, more than 80% of them singletons. Sequencing was done on a sample of peripheral blood. V and J are TRBV20-1 and TRBJ1-5; D gene ambiguous. The receptor comes from a human donor in a cohort sampled during active COVID-19. Here the CDR3 DNA reads TGCAGTGCTAGTCTGGGGAGGGCTCAGCCCCAGCATTTT. It codes for CSASLGRAQPQHF.